Listed here are 19 T cell receptor beta chains from one sample, sequenced in a study of T cell responses to AZD1222 COVID-19 vaccine. Clones were sequenced by immunoSEQ multiplex PCR, and TCRdb holds only the in-frame ones, with some missing. This sample has about 150,000 clones; around 90% occur once, and the top ten carry around 1.5%. The sample here was peripheral blood, taken 28 days after the second AZD1222 dose. These receptor sequences come from an adult who received the AZD1222 COVID-19 vaccine.

V is TRBV11-2 and J is TRBJ1-6; weak D call: TRBD1 (5 bases). Germline assignment: CDR1 SGHAT and CDR2 FQNNGV. CDR3 length equals 17 residues. V lost 2 bases and J 14 bases, leaving 25 bases between the germline ends. The CDR3 is CASSLLDPGAGLGSLHF. The CDR3 DNA reads as TGTGCCAGCAGCTTACTTGATCCCGGGGCAGGTTTGGGCTCCCTCCACTTT.

The chain carries TRBV15 and TRBJ1-2; TRBD1 agrees at 7 bases. In germline, CDR1 is LNHNV, CDR2 YYDKDF (reference sequence). J was trimmed by 1 base and V by 7 bases; bases with no gene match: 12. The CDR3 contains 16 residues. CDR3 loop: CATTQGGRGNNYGYTF. CDR3 DNA: TGTGCCACCACGCAGGGGGGCAGGGGCAATAACTATGGCTACACCTTC.

This clone was picked up one time. The chain employs TRBV12-3 or TRBV12-4 and TRBJ1-1, with no clear D. The CDR3 has 13 amino acids. V dropped 1 base and J dropped 2 bases, with 5 bases sitting between them. Here the CDR3 reads CASSLGPNTEAFF. As DNA, the CDR3 is TGTGCCAGCAGTTTAGGGCCTAACACTGAAGCTTTCTTT.

This clone was found once. The rearrangement uses TRBV9 and TRBJ1-5; D is possibly TRBD1 (6 bases). Trimming stripped 2 bases from V and 0 bases from J, with 15 bases between. CDR1 is SGDLS and CDR2 is YYNGEE in the germline V gene. The CDR3 has 17 residues. The CDR3 region is CASSVLRRGDSNQPQHF. In DNA, the CDR3 is TGTGCCAGCAGCGTCCTAAGGAGGGGGGATAGCAATCAGCCCCAGCATTTT.

The chain employs TRBV2 and TRBJ1-3; D is undetermined. The V and J ends lost 11 bases and 0 bases respectively, with 14 bases between them. The length of the CDR3 is 14 residues. Germline V gene sequence: CDR1 SNHLY, CDR2 FYNNEI. This chain's CDR3 is CAGSRTDSGNTIYF. The CDR3 nucleotides read TGTGCCGGGAGTAGGACGGACTCTGGAAACACCATATATTTT.

V usage is TRBV3-1 (or the pseudogene TRBV3-2) and J usage is TRBJ1-3; D remains ambiguous. The CDR3 covers 13 residues. From germline, CDR1 is LGHDT and CDR2 YNNKEL (reference sequence). The V end was cut by 9 bases, the J end by 0 bases, with 9 bases between. The CDR3: CASGGYSGNTIYF. The CDR3 nucleotides are TGTGCCAGTGGAGGTTACTCTGGAAACACCATATATTTT.

The V call is TRBV6-2 or TRBV6-3, the J call TRBJ1-1, with D uncertain. V was cut by 2 bases and J by 0 bases, with 10 bases left in between. This CDR3 spans 15 amino acids. Germline V gene sequence: CDR1 MNHEY, CDR2 SVGEGT. This CDR3 is CASSYLGRLNTEAFF. CDR3 nucleotides: TGTGCCAGCAGTTACCTAGGCAGATTGAACACTGAAGCTTTCTTT.

In nucleotides, the CDR3 is TGTGCCAGCAGCCTGGGCGGGGGCCGGTCTGAAGCTTTCTTT. Protein product: CASSLGGGRSEAFF. V is TRBV4-2 and J is TRBJ1-1, with D perhaps TRBD1 (6 bases). V was cut by 4 bases and J by 6 bases, with 15 bases left in between. The germline CDR1 and CDR2 sequences are LGHNA and YNFKEQ. The length of the CDR3 is 14 residues.

The chain joins TRBV6-5 to TRBJ2-5; 7 nucleotides line up with TRBD2. V was clipped by 5 bases and J by 5 bases; unmatched bases: 5. Germline CDR1 and CDR2: MNHEY and SVGAGI. The CDR3 totals 13 residues. The CDR3 sequence: CASSTGLVETQYF. The DNA of the CDR3 is TGTGCCAGCAGTACCGGACTAGTTGAGACCCAGTACTTC.

This sequence joins TRBV7-3 and TRBJ1-1; 7 nucleotides align to TRBD1. V lost 0 bases, J lost 2 bases, and 18 bases stayed unmatched. Germline V CDR1 and CDR2: SGHTA, FQGTGA. This CDR3 comprises 20 residues. CDR3 coding DNA: TGTGCCAGCAGCTTAACGGGGGGGATAGCCGGAGGGACAGCAAACACTGAAGCTTTCTTT. The encoded protein is CASSLTGGIAGGTANTEAFF. The full variable domain, in which reference TRBV7-3 and TRBJ1-1 provide the parts outside the CDR3, is GAGVSQTPSNKVTEKGKYVELRCDPISGHTALYWYRQSLGQGPEFLIYFQGTGAADDSGLPNDRFFAVRPEGSVSTLKIQRTERGDSAVYLCASSLTGGIAGGTANTEAFFGQGTRLTVV.

The chain recombines TRBV14 with TRBJ2-1; 10 bases are shared with TRBD2. CDR3 length: 24 residues. The V and J ends lost 1 base and 0 bases, in that order; junction bases with no gene match: 24. CDR1 is SGHDN and CDR2 is FVKESK in the germline V gene. As DNA, the CDR3 is TGTGCCAGCAGCCAAGCTACGGGACAGCGTGCTAGCGGGAGAAAACCTAGCTCCTACAATGAGCAGTTCTTC. Protein: CASSQATGQRASGRKPSSYNEQFF.

The chain carries TRBV4-2 and TRBJ2-7, with TRBD1 identical over 8 bases. V lost 2 bases, J lost 4 bases, and 7 bases stayed unmatched. This CDR3 spans 15 amino acids. From germline, CDR1 is LGHNA and CDR2 YNFKEQ. CDR3 loop: CASSQTGGDLYEQYF. As DNA, the CDR3 is TGTGCCAGCAGCCAAACAGGGGGAGATCTTTACGAGCAGTACTTC.

The rearrangement uses TRBV7-9 and TRBJ1-2; a possible D gene is TRBD1 (6 bases). The CDR3 loop spans 15 amino acids. Germline V gene data show CDR1 as SEHNR and CDR2 as FQNEAQ (reference sequence). V dropped 1 base and J dropped 2 bases, with 11 bases sitting between them. Here the CDR3 DNA reads TGTGCCAGCAGCTTAGGTACTACAGGGAACTATGGCTACACCTTC. Translating it yields CASSLGTTGNYGYTF.

CDR3 amino acids: CASSQWRPEQYF. The CDR3 DNA reads TGCGCCAGCAGTCAATGGCGACCCGAGCAGTACTTC. The rearrangement joins TRBV23-1 to TRBJ2-7, with D unresolved. TRBV23-1 is treated as an ORF (open reading frame) with a function not yet certain. V lost 1 base to trimming and J lost 6 bases, with 7 bases between them. This CDR3 is built from 12 residues.

The chain links TRBV4-3 to TRBJ2-1; 7 nucleotides line up with TRBD1. Germline V gives CDR1 LGHNA, CDR2 YSLEER. The CDR3 is 16 residues long. V gave up 3 bases and J gave up 4 bases; unmatched junction bases: 9. The CDR3 sequence is CASSHENRGTYNEQFF. Written as DNA, the CDR3 is TGCGCCAGCAGCCATGAAAACAGGGGAACTTACAATGAGCAGTTCTTC.

CDR3 in amino acids: CASSIILRAGETEAFF. CDR3 nucleotides: TGTGCCAGTAGTATAATTCTCCGGGCAGGTGAGACTGAAGCTTTCTTT. This chain joins TRBV19 and TRBJ1-1, with D hard to call. The CDR3 covers 16 residues. The germline V gene encodes CDR1 LNHDA and CDR2 SQIVND (reference sequence). V lost 2 bases, J lost 5 bases, and 18 bases lay in between.

The chain links TRBV23-1 to TRBJ2-2; D gene ambiguous. TRBV23-1 is filed as an ORF, its function uncertain. Trimming took 0 bases from V and 0 from J, leaving 23 bases between them. This CDR3 is built from 21 residues. The CDR3 loop is CASSQSPLSALVGSNTGELFF. The CDR3 nucleotides read TGCGCCAGCAGTCAATCGCCGCTTTCCGCTCTAGTGGGATCGAACACCGGGGAGCTGTTTTTT.

The chain employs TRBV29-1 and TRBJ2-5; TRBD1 aligns across 7 bases. Germline assignment: CDR1 SQVTM and CDR2 ANQGSEA. With 6 bases clipped from V and 0 bases from J, the junction kept 4 bases outside the gene matches. The CDR3 totals 13 residues. The CDR3 reads CSVEGAYQETQYF. For the CDR3, the DNA is TGCAGCGTCGAGGGGGCGTACCAAGAGACCCAGTACTTC.

The V gene is TRBV4-2, the J gene TRBJ2-1; unclear D gene. Trimming pared 9 bases from V and 0 bases from J, leaving 9 bases between. Germline V CDR1 and CDR2: LGHNA, YNFKEQ. CDR3 length: 13 residues. Written as DNA, the CDR3 is TGTGCCAGTACTATGAGCTCCTACAATGAGCAGTTCTTC. It translates to CASTMSSYNEQFF.